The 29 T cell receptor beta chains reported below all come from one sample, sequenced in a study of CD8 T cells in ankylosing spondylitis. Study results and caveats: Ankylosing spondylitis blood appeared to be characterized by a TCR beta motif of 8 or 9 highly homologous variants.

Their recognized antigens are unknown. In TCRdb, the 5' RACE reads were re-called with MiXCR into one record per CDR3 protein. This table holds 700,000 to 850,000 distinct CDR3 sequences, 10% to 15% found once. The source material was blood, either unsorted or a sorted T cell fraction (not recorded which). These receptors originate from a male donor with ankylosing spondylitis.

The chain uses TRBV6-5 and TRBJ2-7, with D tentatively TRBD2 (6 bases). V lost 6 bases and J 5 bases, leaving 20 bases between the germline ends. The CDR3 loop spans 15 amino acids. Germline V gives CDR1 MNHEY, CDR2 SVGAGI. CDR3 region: CASRLTLAREDEQYF. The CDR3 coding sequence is TGTGCCAGCAGGTTAACCTTGGCCAGGGAGGACGAGCAGTACTTC.

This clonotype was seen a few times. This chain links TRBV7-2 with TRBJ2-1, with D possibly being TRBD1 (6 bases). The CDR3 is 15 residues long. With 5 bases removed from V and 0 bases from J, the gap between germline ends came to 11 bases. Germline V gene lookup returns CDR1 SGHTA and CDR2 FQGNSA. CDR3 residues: CASSVTGHSYNEQFF. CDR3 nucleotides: TGTGCCAGCAGCGTCACGGGACACTCCTACAATGAGCAGTTCTTC. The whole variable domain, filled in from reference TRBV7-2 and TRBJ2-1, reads GAGVSQSPSNKVTEKGKDVELRCDPISGHTALYWYRQSLGQGLEFLIYFQGNSAPDKSGLPSDRFSAERTGGSVSTLTIQRTQQEDSAVYLCASSVTGHSYNEQFFGPGTRLTVL.

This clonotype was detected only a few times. DNA for the CDR3: TGTGCCAGCAGGCGAACGGGACGGAACTATGGCTACACCTTC. Protein product: CASRRTGRNYGYTF. The J gene is TRBJ1-2, the V gene TRBV7-2, with D possibly TRBD1 on 5 matching bases. V was pared by 6 bases and J by 2 bases, with 13 bases between. There are 14 residues in the CDR3. Germline assignment: CDR1 SGHTA and CDR2 FQGNSA.

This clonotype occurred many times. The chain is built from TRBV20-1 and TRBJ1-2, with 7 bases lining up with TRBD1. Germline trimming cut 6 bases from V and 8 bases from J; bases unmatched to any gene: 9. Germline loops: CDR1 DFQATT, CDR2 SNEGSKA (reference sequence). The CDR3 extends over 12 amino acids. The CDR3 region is CSALDRPEGYTF. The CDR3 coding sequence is TGCAGTGCCCTGGACAGGCCAGAGGGCTACACCTTC.

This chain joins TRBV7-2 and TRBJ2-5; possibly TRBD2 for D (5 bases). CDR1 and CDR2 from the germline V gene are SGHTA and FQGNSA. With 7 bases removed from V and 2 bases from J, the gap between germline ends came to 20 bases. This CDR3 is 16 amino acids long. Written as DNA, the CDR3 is TGTGCCAGCAACCTACTAACAACTAGGAAGCAAGAGACCCAGTACTTC. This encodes CASNLLTTRKQETQYF.

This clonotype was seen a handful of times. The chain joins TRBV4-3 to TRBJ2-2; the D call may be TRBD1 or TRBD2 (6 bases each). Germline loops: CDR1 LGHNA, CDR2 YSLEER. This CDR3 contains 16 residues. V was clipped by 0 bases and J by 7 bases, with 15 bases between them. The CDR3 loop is CASSQDLGGTYGELFF. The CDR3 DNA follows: TGCGCCAGCAGCCAAGATCTGGGGGGCACATACGGGGAGCTGTTTTTT.

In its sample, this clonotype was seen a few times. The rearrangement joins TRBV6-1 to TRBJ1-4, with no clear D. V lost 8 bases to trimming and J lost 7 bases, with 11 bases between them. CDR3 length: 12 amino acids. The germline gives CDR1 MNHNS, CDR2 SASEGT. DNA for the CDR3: TGTGCCAGCGGTCTGCCGGGTGAAAAACTGTTTTTT. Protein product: CASGLPGEKLFF.

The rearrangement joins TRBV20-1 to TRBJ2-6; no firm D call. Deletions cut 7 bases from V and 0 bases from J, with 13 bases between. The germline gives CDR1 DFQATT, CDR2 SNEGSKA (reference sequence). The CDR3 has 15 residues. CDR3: CSVSLSSSGANVLTF. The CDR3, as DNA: TGCAGTGTAAGTCTCTCGAGCTCTGGGGCCAACGTCCTGACTTTC.

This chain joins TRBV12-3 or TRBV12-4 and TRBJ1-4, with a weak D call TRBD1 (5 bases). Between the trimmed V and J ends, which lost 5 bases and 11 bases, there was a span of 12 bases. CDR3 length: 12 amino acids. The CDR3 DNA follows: TGTGCCAGCAGTCAACTGACAGCTAAACTGTTTTTT. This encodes CASSQLTAKLFF.

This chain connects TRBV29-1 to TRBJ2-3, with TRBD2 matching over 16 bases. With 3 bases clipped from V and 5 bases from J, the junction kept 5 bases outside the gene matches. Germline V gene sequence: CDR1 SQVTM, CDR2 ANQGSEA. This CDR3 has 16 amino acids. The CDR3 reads CSVDGTSGRALDTQYF. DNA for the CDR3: TGCAGCGTTGACGGGACTAGCGGGAGGGCCTTAGATACGCAGTATTTT.

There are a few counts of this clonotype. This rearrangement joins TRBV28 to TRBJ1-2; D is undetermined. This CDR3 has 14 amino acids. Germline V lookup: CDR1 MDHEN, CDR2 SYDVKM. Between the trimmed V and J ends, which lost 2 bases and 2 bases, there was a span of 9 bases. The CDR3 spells CASSLGIENYGYTF. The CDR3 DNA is TGTGCCAGCAGTTTAGGGATAGAGAACTATGGCTACACCTTC.

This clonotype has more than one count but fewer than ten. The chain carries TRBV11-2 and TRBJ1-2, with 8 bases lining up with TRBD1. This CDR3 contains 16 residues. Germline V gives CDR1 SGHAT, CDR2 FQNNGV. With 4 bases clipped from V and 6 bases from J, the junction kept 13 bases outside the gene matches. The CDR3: CASSYPPRTGRNGYTF. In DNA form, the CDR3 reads TGTGCCAGCAGCTATCCCCCAAGGACAGGGAGGAATGGCTACACCTTC.

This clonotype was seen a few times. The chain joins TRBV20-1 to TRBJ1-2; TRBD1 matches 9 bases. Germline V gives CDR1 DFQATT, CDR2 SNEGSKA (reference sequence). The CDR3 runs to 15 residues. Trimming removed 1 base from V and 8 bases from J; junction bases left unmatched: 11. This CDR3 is CSARAPGQGAGGYTF. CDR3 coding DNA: TGCAGTGCTAGAGCTCCGGGACAGGGAGCTGGGGGCTACACCTTC.

CDR3 nucleotide sequence: TGTGCCAGCAGTTTCTCTTACCGGGACAGGGGTTTCGGCGAGCAGTACTTC. Its translation: CASSFSYRDRGFGEQYF. The chain is built from TRBV28 and TRBJ2-7; 10 nucleotides match TRBD1. This CDR3 is 17 amino acids long. Germline trimming cut 3 bases from V and 6 bases from J; bases unmatched to any gene: 14. CDR1 MDHEN and CDR2 SYDVKM come from the germline V gene. Supplemented by reference TRBV28 and TRBJ2-7, the full variable domain reads DVKVTQSSRYLVKRTGEKVFLECVQDMDHENMFWYRQDPGLGLRLIYFSYDVKMKEKGDIPEGYSVSREKKERFSLILESASTNQTSMYLCASSFSYRDRGFGEQYFGPGTRLTVT.

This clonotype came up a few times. The CDR3 is CASRIGTDEKLFF. Written as DNA, the CDR3 is TGTGCCAGCAGAATCGGGACGGATGAAAAACTGTTTTTT. V and J are TRBV6-1 and TRBJ1-4, with TRBD1 as a possible D gene (5 bases). The CDR3 sequence is 13 residues long. Trimming removed 6 bases at V and 6 bases at J, with 11 bases between. CDR1 and CDR2 (germline): MNHNS, SASEGT.

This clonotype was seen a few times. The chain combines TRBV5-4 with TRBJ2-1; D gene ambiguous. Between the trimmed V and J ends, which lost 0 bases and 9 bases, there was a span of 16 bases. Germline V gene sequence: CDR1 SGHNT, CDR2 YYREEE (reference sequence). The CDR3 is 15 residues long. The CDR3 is CASSLDRPTQFEQFF. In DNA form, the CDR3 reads TGTGCCAGCAGCTTGGACAGACCTACACAATTTGAGCAGTTCTTC.

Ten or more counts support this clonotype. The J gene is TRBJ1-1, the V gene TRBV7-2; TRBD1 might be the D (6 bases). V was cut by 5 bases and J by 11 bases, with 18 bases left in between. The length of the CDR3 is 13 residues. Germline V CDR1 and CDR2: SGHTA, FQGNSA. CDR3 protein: CASSLTTGYGAFF. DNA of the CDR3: TGTGCCAGCAGCCTAACAACAGGGTATGGCGCTTTCTTT.

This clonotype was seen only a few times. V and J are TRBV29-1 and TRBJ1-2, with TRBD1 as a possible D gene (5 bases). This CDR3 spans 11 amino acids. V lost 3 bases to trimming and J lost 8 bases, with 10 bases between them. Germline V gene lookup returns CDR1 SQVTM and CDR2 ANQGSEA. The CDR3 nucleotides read TGCAGCGTTGATAGGGCAGGGGGCTACACCTTC. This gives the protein CSVDRAGGYTF.

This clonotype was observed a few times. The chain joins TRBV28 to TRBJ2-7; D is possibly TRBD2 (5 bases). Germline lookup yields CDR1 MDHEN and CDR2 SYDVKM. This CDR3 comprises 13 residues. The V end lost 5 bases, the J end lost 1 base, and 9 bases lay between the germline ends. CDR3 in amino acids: CASSPGFSYEQYF. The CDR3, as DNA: TGTGCCAGCAGTCCGGGGTTTTCCTACGAGCAGTACTTC.

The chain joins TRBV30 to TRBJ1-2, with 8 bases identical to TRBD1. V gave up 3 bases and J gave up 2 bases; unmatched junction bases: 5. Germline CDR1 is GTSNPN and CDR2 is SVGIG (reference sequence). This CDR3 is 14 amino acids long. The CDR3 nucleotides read TGTGCCTGGAGGAGGACAGGGTTAAACTATGGCTACACCTTC. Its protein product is CAWRRTGLNYGYTF.

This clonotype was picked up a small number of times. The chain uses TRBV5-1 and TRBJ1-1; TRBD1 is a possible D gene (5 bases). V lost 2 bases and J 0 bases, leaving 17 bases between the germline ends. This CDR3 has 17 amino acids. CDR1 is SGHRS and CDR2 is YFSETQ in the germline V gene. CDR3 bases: TGCGCCAGCAGCTTTCGGGGCCAGGGATTCATGAACACTGAAGCTTTCTTT. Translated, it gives CASSFRGQGFMNTEAFF. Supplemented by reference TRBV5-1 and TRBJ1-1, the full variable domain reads KAGVTQTPRYLIKTRGQQVTLSCSPISGHRSVSWYQQTPGQGLQFLFEYFSETQRNKGNFPGRFSGRQFSNSRSEMNVSTLELGDSALYLCASSFRGQGFMNTEAFFGQGTRLTVV.

The DNA for the CDR3 is TGTGCCAGCAGCCCCAGGGGTAGCGGGAGGATCTACGAGCAGTACTTC. Translated: CASSPRGSGRIYEQYF. The chain employs TRBV7-2 and TRBJ2-7, with 10 positions matching TRBD2. V shed 5 bases and J 3 bases; nucleotides not matched to a gene: 10. CDR3 size: 16 residues. The germline V gene encodes CDR1 SGHTA and CDR2 FQGNSA.

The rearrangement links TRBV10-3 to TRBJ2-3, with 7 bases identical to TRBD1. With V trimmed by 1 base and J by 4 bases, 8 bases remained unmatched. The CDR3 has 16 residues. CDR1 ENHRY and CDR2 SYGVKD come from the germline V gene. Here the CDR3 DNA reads TGTGCCATCAGTGAGTTACAGGGGATAGGGGCAGATACGCAGTATTTT. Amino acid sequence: CAISELQGIGADTQYF.

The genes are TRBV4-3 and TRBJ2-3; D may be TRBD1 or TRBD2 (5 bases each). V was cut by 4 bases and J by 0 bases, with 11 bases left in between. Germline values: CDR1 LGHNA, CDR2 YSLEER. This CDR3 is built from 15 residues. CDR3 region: CASSLSRDSTDTQYF. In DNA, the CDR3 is TGCGCCAGCAGCCTAAGCCGGGACAGCACAGATACGCAGTATTTT.

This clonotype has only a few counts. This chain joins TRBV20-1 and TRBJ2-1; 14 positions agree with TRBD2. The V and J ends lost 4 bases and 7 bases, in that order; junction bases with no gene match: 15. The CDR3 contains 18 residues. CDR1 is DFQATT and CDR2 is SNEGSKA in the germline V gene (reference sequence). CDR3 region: CSATAGTSGRGHLNEQFF. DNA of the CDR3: TGCAGTGCTACTGCCGGGACTAGCGGGAGAGGACATCTGAATGAGCAGTTCTTC.

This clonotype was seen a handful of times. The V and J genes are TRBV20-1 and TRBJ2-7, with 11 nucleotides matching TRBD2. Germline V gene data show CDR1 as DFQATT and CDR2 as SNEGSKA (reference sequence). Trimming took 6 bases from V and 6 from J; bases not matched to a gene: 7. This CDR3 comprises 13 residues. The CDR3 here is CSAGTSGFREQYF. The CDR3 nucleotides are TGCAGTGCCGGGACTAGCGGATTCCGCGAGCAGTACTTC.

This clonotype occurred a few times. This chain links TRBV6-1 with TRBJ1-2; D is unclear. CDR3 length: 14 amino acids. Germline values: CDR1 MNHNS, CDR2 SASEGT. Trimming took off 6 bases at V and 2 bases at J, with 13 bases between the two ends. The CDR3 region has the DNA TGTGCCAGCAGAAACTGGGGAGGGAACTATGGCTACACCTTC. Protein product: CASRNWGGNYGYTF.

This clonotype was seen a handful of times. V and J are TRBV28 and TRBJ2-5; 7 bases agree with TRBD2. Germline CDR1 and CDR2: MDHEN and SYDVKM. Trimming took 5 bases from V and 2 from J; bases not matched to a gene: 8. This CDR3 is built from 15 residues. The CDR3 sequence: CASSGWAGAQETQYF. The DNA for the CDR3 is TGTGCCAGCAGTGGTTGGGCGGGAGCGCAAGAGACCCAGTACTTC.

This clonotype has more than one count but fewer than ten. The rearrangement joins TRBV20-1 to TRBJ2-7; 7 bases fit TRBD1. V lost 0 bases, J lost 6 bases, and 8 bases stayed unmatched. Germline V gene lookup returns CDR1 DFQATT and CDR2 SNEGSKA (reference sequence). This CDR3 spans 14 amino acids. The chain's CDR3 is CSARDTRGFGEQYF. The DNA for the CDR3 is TGCAGTGCTAGAGACACCAGGGGGTTCGGCGAGCAGTACTTC.